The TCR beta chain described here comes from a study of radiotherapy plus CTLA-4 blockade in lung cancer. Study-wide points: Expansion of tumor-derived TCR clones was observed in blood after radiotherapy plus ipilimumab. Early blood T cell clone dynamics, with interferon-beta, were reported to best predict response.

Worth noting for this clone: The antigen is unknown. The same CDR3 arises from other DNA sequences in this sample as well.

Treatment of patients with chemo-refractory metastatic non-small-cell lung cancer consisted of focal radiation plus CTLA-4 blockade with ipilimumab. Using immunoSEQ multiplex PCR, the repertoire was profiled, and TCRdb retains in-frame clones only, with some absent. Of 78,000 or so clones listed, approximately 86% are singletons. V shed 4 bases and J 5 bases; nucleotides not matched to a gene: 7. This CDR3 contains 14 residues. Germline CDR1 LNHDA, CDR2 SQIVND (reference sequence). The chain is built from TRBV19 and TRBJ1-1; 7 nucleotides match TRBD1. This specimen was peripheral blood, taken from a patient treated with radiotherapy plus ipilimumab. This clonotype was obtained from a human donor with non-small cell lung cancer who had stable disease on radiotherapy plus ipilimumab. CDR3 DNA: TGTGCCAGTAGTACGCGACAGGGCGGAACTGAAGCTTTCTTT. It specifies CASSTRQGGTEAFF.